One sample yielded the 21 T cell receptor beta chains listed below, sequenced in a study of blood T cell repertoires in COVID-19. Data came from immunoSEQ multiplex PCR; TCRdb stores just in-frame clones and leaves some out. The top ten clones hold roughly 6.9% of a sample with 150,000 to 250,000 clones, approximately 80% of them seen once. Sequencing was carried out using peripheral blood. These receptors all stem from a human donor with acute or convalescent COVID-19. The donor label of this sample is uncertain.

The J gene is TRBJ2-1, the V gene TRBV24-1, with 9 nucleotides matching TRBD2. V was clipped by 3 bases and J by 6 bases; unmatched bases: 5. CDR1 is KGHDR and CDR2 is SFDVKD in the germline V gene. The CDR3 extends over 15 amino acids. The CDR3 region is CATSDRASGVNEQFF. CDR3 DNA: TGTGCCACCAGTGATCGGGCTAGCGGGGTCAATGAGCAGTTCTTC.

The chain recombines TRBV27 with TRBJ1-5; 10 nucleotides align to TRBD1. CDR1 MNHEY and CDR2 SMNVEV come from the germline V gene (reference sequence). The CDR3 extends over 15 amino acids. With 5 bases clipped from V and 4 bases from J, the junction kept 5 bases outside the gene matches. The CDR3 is CASSVGTGANQPQHF. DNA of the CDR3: TGTGCCAGCAGTGTTGGGACAGGGGCTAATCAGCCCCAGCATTTT.

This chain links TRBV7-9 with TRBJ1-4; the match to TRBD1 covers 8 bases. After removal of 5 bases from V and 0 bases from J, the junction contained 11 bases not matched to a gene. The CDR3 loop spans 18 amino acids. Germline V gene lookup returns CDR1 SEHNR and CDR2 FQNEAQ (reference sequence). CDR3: CASSPGQGMTATNEKLFF. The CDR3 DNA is TGTGCCAGCAGCCCCGGACAGGGTATGACAGCAACTAATGAAAAACTGTTTTTT.

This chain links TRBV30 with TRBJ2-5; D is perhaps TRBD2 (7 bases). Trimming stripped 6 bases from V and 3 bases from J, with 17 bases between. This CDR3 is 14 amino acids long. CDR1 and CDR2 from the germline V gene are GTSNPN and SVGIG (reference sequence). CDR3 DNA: TGTGCCTGCCGACGGGCGGGGGCGGAAGAGACCCAGTACTTC. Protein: CACRRAGAEETQYF.

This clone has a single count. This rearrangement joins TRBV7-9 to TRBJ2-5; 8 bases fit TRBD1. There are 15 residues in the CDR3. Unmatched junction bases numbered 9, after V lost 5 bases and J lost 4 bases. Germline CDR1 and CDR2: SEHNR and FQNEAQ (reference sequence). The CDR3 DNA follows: TGTGCCAGCAGCCCCGGACAGGGAGGTCGAGAGACCCAGTACTTC. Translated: CASSPGQGGRETQYF.

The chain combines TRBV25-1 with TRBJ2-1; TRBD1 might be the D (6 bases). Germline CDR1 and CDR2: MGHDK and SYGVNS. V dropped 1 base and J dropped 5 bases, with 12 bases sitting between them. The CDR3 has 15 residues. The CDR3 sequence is CASSEWRQANNEQFF. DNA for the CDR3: TGTGCCAGCAGTGAATGGAGACAGGCGAACAATGAGCAGTTCTTC.

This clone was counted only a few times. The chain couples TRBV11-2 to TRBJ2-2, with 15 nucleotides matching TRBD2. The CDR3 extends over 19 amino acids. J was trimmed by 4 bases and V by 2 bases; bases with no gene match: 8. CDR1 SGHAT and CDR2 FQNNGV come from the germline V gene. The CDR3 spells CASSLPGTSGRRVTGELFF. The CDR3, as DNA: TGTGCCAGCAGCTTACCGGGGACTAGCGGGAGGAGGGTCACCGGGGAGCTGTTTTTT.

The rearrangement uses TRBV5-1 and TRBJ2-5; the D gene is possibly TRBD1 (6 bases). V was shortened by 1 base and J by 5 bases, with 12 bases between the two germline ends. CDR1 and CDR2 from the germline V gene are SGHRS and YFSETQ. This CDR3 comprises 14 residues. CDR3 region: CASSLQGRLETQYF. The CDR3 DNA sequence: TGCGCCAGCAGCTTGCAGGGGCGATTGGAGACCCAGTACTTC. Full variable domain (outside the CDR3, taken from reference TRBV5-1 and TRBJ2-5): KAGVTQTPRYLIKTRGQQVTLSCSPISGHRSVSWYQQTPGQGLQFLFEYFSETQRNKGNFPGRFSGRQFSNSRSEMNVSTLELGDSALYLCASSLQGRLETQYFGPGTRLLVL.

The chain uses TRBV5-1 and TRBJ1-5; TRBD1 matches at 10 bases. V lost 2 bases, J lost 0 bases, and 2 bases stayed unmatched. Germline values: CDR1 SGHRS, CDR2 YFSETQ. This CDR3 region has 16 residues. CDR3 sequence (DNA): TGCGCCAGCAGCTTTGGGACAGGGGATAGCAATCAGCCCCAGCATTTT. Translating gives CASSFGTGDSNQPQHF.

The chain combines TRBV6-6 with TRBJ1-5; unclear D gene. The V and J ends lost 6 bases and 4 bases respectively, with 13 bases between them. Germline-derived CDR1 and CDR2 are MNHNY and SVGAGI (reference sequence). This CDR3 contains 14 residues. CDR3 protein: CASSTAGINQPQHF. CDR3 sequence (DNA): TGTGCCAGCAGCACGGCGGGGATTAATCAGCCCCAGCATTTT.

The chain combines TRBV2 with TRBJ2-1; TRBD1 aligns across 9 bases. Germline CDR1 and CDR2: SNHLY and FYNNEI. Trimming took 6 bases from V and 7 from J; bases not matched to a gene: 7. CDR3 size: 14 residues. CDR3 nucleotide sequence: TGTGCCAGCAGGCCCGGGACAGGGTCGAATGAGCAGTTCTTC. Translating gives CASRPGTGSNEQFF.

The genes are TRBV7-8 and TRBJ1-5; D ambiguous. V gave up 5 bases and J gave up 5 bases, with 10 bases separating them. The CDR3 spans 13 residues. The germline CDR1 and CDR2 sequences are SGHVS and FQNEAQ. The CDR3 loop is CASSPDKYQPQHF. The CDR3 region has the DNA TGTGCCAGCAGCCCAGACAAGTATCAGCCCCAGCATTTT.

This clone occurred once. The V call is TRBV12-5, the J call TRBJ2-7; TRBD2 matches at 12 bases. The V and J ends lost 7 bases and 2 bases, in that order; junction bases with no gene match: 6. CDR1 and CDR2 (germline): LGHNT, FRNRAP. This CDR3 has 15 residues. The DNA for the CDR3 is TGTGCTAGTGCTCTCGGACTAGCGGGGCCCTACGAGCAGTACTTC. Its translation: CASALGLAGPYEQYF.

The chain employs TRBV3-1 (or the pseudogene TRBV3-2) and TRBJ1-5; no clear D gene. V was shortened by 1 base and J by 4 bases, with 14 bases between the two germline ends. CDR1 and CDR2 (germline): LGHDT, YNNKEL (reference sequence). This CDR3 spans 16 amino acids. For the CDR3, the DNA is TGTGCCAGCAGCCAAGGTGCCGGGGTCAGTAATCAGCCCCAGCATTTT. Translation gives CASSQGAGVSNQPQHF.

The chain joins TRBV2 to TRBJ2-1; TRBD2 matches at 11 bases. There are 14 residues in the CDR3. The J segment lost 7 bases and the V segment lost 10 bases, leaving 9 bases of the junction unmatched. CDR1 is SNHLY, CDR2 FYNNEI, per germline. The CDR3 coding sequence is TGTGCCACACCCACTAGCGGGAGAATAAATGAGCAGTTCTTC. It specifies CATPTSGRINEQFF.

The CDR3 reads CASSRREGPDTQYF. The CDR3 DNA follows: TGTGCCAGCAGCCGGCGGGAGGGCCCAGATACGCAGTATTTT. The genes are TRBV7-3 and TRBJ2-3; TRBD2 matches 9 bases. The ends lost 5 bases at V and 4 bases at J; junction bases unmatched: 4. This CDR3 comprises 14 residues. CDR1 SGHTA and CDR2 FQGTGA come from the germline V gene. Using reference TRBV7-3 and TRBJ2-3 for the parts outside the CDR3, the full variable domain is GAGVSQTPSNKVTEKGKYVELRCDPISGHTALYWYRQSLGQGPEFLIYFQGTGAADDSGLPNDRFFAVRPEGSVSTLKIQRTERGDSAVYLCASSRREGPDTQYFGPGTRLTVL.

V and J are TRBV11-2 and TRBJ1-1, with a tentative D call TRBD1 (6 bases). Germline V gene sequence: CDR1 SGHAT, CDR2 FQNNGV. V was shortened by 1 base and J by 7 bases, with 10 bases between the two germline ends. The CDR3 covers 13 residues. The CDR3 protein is CASSLGRGVEAFF. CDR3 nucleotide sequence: TGTGCCAGCAGCTTAGGCAGGGGAGTTGAAGCTTTCTTT. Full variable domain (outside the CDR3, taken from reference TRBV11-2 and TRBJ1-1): EAGVAQSPRYKIIEKRQSVAFWCNPISGHATLYWYQQILGQGPKLLIQFQNNGVVDDSQLPKDRFSAERLKGVDSTLKIQPAKLEDSAVYLCASSLGRGVEAFFGQGTRLTVV.

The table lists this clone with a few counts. In DNA form, the CDR3 reads TGTGCCAGCAGCCAAGCTTACACAGCTAACTATGGCTACACCTTC. This encodes CASSQAYTANYGYTF. The rearrangement uses TRBV4-2 and TRBJ1-2; D unresolved. There are 15 residues in the CDR3. The germline V and J ends were trimmed by 1 base and 0 bases, with 9 bases remaining between them. From germline, CDR1 is LGHNA and CDR2 YNFKEQ.

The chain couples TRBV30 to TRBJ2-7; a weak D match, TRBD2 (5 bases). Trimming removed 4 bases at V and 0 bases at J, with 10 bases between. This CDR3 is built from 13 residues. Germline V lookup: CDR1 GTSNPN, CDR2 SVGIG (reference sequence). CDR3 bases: TGTGCCTGGAATGGAGGCTCCTCCTACGAGCAGTACTTC. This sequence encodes CAWNGGSSYEQYF.

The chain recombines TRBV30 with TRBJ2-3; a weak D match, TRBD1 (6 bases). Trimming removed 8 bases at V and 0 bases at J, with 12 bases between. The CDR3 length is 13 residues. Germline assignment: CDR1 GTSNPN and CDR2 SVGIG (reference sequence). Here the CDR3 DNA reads TGTGCCGGCCGACAGGCTAGCACAGATACGCAGTATTTT. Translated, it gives CAGRQASTDTQYF.

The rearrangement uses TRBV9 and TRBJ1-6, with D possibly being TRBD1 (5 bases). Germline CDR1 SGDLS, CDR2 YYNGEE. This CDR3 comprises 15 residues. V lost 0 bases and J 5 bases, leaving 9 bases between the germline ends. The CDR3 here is CASSVGDSDNSPLHF. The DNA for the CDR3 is TGTGCCAGCAGCGTAGGAGACAGCGATAATTCACCCCTCCACTTT.